This T cell receptor beta chain is drawn from a study of neurological immune-mediated disorders (dated 2019 in TCRdb). Study-level background: Peripheral blood TCR-beta repertoires from patients with HTLV-I-associated myelopathy (HAM/TSP), patients with multiple sclerosis, and healthy controls were compared in the study using UMI-based sequencing. The cohort included around 70 subjects: approximately 14 with HAM/TSP, roughly 34 with multiple sclerosis, and about 20 healthy controls. Alongside PBMC samples, the set of some 100 TCR-beta libraries contained longitudinal samples, technical triplicates, and paired CD4+ and CD8+ T-cell subsets that had been sorted. Technical triplicate libraries were sequenced to precisely calculate how much the frequency of each individual clone varied. The paper's findings and limits, for the study overall: TCR clonal expansion was highest in HAM/TSP patients and lowest in MS patients, with MS patients falling below even healthy controls. Expanded clones from different subjects shared no identical CDR3 amino acid sequences, which suggests that TCR-beta repertoires were private in all groups.

cDNA was synthesized by template-switch 5'RACE using a primer carrying a 10-nucleotide random unique molecular identifier by which each TCR transcript was tagged. Every sequencing run yielded over 180 million TCR-beta sequences covering 15-18 subjects. Total RNA was extracted with the RNeasy kit. The KAPA Real-time Library Amplification kit was used to amplify TCR-beta VDJ regions with primers for the TCR constant region and the 5'RACE anchor. A first PCR added sample indexes and Illumina adaptors, after which a second PCR increased the library yield. After Ampure bead purification, the roughly 650 bp TCR product was size-selected on a 2% E-gel SizeSelection system. Before pooling, libraries had their quality checked on a Bioanalyzer, their concentration measured with Qubit, and their quantity determined with the Kapa Library Quantification kit. Libraries were sequenced paired-end 2 x 150 bp on an Illumina HiSeq 2500. To increase sequence diversity, about 25-31% phiX was spiked into each library pool. The paper's processing steps were these. The UMI-based MiGEC pipeline processed quality-filtered reads and removed over 85% of raw TCR sequences during error correction. IMGT germline references were used for alignment of VDJ genes, and clonotypes were defined by a unique CDR3 amino acid sequence together with V-J genes. VDJtools evaluated clonal expansion, Shannon diversity and CDR3 relatedness (CalcPairwiseDistances, ClusterSamples); CLCbio workbench built phylogenetic trees. Clones with at least 8 unique UMIs were defined as expanded, with this threshold being based on coefficient-of-variation modelling across technical triplicates. The public reads were reprocessed in TCRdb via fastp at Q25 and MiXCR, keeping in-frame beta chains. Each entry is one CDR3 protein sequence, shown with its most common DNA and genes. In this record, the V and J calls reflect TCRdb's handling and not the investigators' own analysis. Counted in this sample were approximately 28,000 distinct CDR3 sequences; about 16% of them appeared once. Together, the top ten hold roughly 4.5% of the sample.

Worth noting for this clonotype: No cognate antigen has been identified for it. The junction does not match germline at one end; this may be a read error.

The time point label of this sample denotes: technical triplicate 3. For the sorted-subset TCR libraries, the starting material was 850,000 to 1,000,000 sorted CD4+ or CD8+ T cells. Peripheral blood was subjected to Ficoll-Hypaque density gradient centrifugation to isolate PBMCs, which were then cryopreserved in liquid nitrogen. Paired sorted CD4+ and CD8+ subsets came from healthy controls, HAM/TSP patients and MS patients. CDR1 and CDR2 (MNHEY, SVGAGI) derive from the germline V gene. Measured from the cysteine to the phenylalanine, the CDR3 is 14 residues long. Of the read, only the CDR3 DNA is kept; its 42 bases are in frame from base 1.

This TCR was sampled from a female donor with HTLV-1-associated myelopathy (HAM/TSP). The specimen was CD4+ T cells from blood. Recombination linked TRBV6-5 to TRBJ1-5; the D gene remains uncertain. The CDR3 protein: CVSSYLEVDQPQHF. The nucleotides read TGTGTCAGCAGTTACTTGGAGGTAGATCAGCCCCAGCATTTT.